This TCR beta chain was documented in a study of T-cell reconstitution after alpha-beta-depleted transplantation in children. With regard to this clonotype: Its antigen remains unknown.

Study-wide points: T-cell counts and diversity were attributed mostly to newly produced T cells one year after transplant. Several hundred rapidly expanded clones from non-depleted graft cells reportedly supplied alpha-beta T cells about two months post-transplant. The high TCRbeta diversity at day 60 in some patients came from surviving recipient T cells and thymic progenitors.

A TCRbeta library incorporating unique molecular identifiers was prepared. TCRdb reanalysed the PCR reads using MiXCR and keeps one entry per CDR3 protein. This table has 550,000 to 800,000 distinct CDR3 sequences, less than 15% appearing once. V was cut by 1 base and J by 8 bases, with 14 bases left in between. This CDR3 has 14 amino acids. V and J are TRBV12-3 or TRBV12-4 and TRBJ1-2; D is unresolved. The sample was PBMCs, taken before TCRalphabeta/CD19-depleted stem cell transplant. The source of this sequence is a girl aged 2-10 years with congenital amegakaryocytic thrombocytopenia, due to receive a stem cell transplant. The CDR3 nucleotides are TGTGCCAGCAGTTTAGAGGGCACCTCGCACGGCTACACCTTC. As protein: CASSLEGTSHGYTF.